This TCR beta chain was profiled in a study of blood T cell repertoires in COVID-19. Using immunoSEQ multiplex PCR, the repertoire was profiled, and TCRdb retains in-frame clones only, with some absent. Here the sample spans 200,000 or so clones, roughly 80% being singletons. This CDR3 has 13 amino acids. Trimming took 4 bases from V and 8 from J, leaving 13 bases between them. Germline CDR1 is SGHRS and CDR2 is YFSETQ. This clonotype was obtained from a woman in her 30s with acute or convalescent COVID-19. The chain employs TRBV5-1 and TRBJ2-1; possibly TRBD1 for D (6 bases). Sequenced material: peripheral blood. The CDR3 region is CASSPRGGDEQFF. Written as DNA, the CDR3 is TGCGCCAGCAGCCCCAGAGGGGGAGATGAGCAGTTCTTC.